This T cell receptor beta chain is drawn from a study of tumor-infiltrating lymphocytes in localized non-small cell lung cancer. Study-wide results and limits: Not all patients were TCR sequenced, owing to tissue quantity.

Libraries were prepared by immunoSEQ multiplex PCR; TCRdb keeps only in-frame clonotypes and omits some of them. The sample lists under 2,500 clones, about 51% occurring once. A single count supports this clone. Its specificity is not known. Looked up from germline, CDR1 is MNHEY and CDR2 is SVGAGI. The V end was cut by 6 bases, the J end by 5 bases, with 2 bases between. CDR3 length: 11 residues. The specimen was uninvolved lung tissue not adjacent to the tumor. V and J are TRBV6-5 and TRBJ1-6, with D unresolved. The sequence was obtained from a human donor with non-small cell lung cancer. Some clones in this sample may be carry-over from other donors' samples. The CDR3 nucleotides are TGTGCCAGCAGGGATAATTCACCCCTCCACTTT. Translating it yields CASRDNSPLHF.